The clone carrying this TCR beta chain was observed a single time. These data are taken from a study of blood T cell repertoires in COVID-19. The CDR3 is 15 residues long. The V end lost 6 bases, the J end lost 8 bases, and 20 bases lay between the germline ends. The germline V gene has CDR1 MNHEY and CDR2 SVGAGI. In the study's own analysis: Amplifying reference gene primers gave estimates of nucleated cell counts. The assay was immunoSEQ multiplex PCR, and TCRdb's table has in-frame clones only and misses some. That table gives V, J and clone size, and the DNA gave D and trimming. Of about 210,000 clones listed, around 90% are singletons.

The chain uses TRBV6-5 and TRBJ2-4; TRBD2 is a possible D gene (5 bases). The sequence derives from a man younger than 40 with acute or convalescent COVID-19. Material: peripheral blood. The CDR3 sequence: CASRISGEGSDIQYF. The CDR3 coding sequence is TGTGCCAGCAGGATAAGCGGAGAAGGTAGTGACATTCAGTACTTC.